The 13 T cell receptor beta chains in this list originate from one sample, sequenced in a study of blood T cell repertoires in COVID-19. Profiled with immunoSEQ multiplex PCR; TCRdb holds only in-frame clones, not every one. Among fewer than 300,000 clones, over 75% were seen once, and the ten largest hold 13%. Material: peripheral blood. The receptors here all came from a human donor in a cohort sampled during active COVID-19.

The V call is TRBV24-1, the J call TRBJ1-5; a possible D gene is TRBD1 (5 bases). The germline V gene has CDR1 KGHDR and CDR2 SFDVKD. The CDR3 is 18 amino acids. V was clipped by 5 bases and J by 5 bases, with 24 bases between them. CDR3 sequence: CATSAARQGKSSDQPQHF. The CDR3 bases are TGTGCCACCAGTGCGGCGAGGCAGGGAAAATCCAGCGATCAGCCCCAGCATTTT.

The genes are TRBV5-1 and TRBJ2-5; 8 bases fit TRBD1. The germline gives CDR1 SGHRS, CDR2 YFSETQ. The CDR3 has 14 residues. V lost 4 bases and J lost 2; bases outside the gene matches: 4. The CDR3 nucleotides are TGCGCCAGCAGCAGCGGACAGGGTCAAGAGACCCAGTACTTC. Protein sequence: CASSSGQGQETQYF.

This chain connects TRBV6-5 to TRBJ1-1; tentative D call: TRBD1 (6 bases). The CDR3 has 16 residues. CDR1 is MNHEY and CDR2 is SVGAGI in the germline V gene. V was shortened by 0 bases and J by 2 bases, with 13 bases between the two germline ends. The CDR3 region has the DNA TGTGCCAGCAGTTACTCGTGGAGGACAGCCAACACTGAAGCTTTCTTT. It is translated as CASSYSWRTANTEAFF.

The rearrangement joins TRBV6-5 to TRBJ2-1; 7 nucleotides agree with TRBD1. The CDR3 is 14 residues long. V dropped 10 bases and J dropped 1; count of bases not matched to a gene: 7. Germline CDR1 MNHEY, CDR2 SVGAGI. The CDR3 coding sequence is TGTGCCACCCAAAGGACAGGTTCCTACAATGAGCAGTTCTTC. Protein: CATQRTGSYNEQFF.

V usage is TRBV6-2 or TRBV6-3 and J usage is TRBJ2-1; D call uncertain. Germline CDR1 MNHEY, CDR2 SVGEGT. CDR3 length: 11 amino acids. With 6 bases removed from V and 10 bases from J, the gap between germline ends came to 10 bases. The CDR3 DNA reads as TGTGCCAGCAGCCCCTACAGAGAGCAGTTCTTC. Its translation: CASSPYREQFF.

This rearrangement joins TRBV5-6 to TRBJ1-2; D unclear. The ends were cut back, 1 base at V and 7 bases at J, with 8 bases in the middle. CDR3 length: 12 residues. CDR1 and CDR2 (germline): SGHDT, YYEEEE. The CDR3 region has the DNA TGTGCCAGCAGCTTGTCGGGGTTTGGCTACACCTTC. Translating it yields CASSLSGFGYTF.

The genes are TRBV7-2 and TRBJ1-1; D is unclear. Trimming took 1 base from V and 4 from J, leaving 16 bases between them. The CDR3 runs 16 residues. Germline V CDR1 and CDR2: SGHTA, FQGNSA. The CDR3 DNA is TGTGCCAGCAGCTTAGGGCCAGTCACCGGAGGCACTGAAGCTTTCTTT. Translating it yields CASSLGPVTGGTEAFF.

The V gene is TRBV7-9, the J gene TRBJ2-6; tentative D call: TRBD1 (5 bases). CDR3 length equals 18 residues. Trimming removed 5 bases from V and 4 bases from J, with 21 bases in between. The germline CDR1 and CDR2 sequences are SEHNR and FQNEAQ (reference sequence). The chain's CDR3 is CASSIWLLQVGGANVLTF. The CDR3 bases are TGTGCCAGCAGCATATGGTTGTTACAGGTCGGCGGGGCCAACGTCCTGACTTTC.

The V and J genes are TRBV14 and TRBJ1-2; the D gene is possibly TRBD1 (6 bases). Germline CDR1 SGHDN, CDR2 FVKESK. The CDR3 length is 14 residues. V was pared by 5 bases and J by 4 bases, with 14 bases between. The CDR3: CASSRTVTLYGYTF. The CDR3, as DNA: TGTGCCAGCAGCAGGACAGTGACCCTCTATGGCTACACCTTC.

This chain connects TRBV5-5 to TRBJ2-2, with 7 bases aligning to TRBD1. Trimming removed 4 bases from V and 5 bases from J; junction bases left unmatched: 8. The CDR3 extends over 15 amino acids. The germline gives CDR1 SGHKS, CDR2 YYEKEE (reference sequence). The CDR3 reads CASSPIEGATGELFF. CDR3 coding DNA: TGTGCCAGCAGCCCGATAGAGGGGGCTACCGGGGAGCTGTTTTTT.

The chain combines TRBV5-4 with TRBJ2-7; TRBD1 might be the D (5 bases). The V end lost 5 bases, the J end lost 3 bases, and 15 bases lay between the germline ends. CDR1 is SGHNT, CDR2 YYREEE, per germline (reference sequence). The CDR3 runs 14 residues. CDR3 sequence reads: CASRPDMGLYEQYF. The DNA of the CDR3 is TGTGCCAGCAGACCGGACATGGGTCTCTACGAGCAGTACTTC. Combining the CDR3 with reference TRBV5-4 and TRBJ2-7 gives the whole variable domain ETGVTQSPTHLIKTRGQQVTLRCSSQSGHNTVSWYQQALGQGPQFIFQYYREEENGRGNFPPRFSGLQFPNYSSELNVNALELDDSALYLCASRPDMGLYEQYFGPGTRLTVT.

The chain employs TRBV2 and TRBJ1-6; D remains ambiguous. The CDR3 covers 13 residues. V was shortened by 7 bases and J by 9 bases, with 13 bases between the two germline ends. The V gene's germline CDR1 is SNHLY and CDR2 FYNNEI. The CDR3 nucleotides read TGTGCCAGCACCCGGGGTGGGTTTTCACCCCTCCACTTT. It is translated as CASTRGGFSPLHF.

In its sample, this clone was seen a few times. The chain recombines TRBV9 with TRBJ2-5, with 7 bases fitting TRBD2. This CDR3 is 17 amino acids long. Germline-derived CDR1 and CDR2 are SGDLS and YYNGEE. J gave up 5 bases and V 0 bases, and 13 bases lay outside the gene matches. CDR3 DNA: TGTGCCAGCAGCGTAGCCCCGGGGCGGGAGAAGGCGGAGACCCAGTACTTC. Residues: CASSVAPGREKAETQYF.